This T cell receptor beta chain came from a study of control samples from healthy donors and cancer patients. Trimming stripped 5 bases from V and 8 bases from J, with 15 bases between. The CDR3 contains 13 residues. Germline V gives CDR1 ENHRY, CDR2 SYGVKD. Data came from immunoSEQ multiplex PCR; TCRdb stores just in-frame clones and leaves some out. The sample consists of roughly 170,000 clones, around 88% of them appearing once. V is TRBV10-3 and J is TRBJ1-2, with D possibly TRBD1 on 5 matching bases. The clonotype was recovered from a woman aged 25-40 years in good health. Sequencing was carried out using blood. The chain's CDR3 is CAISLDTLRGYTF. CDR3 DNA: TGTGCCATCAGTTTGGACACCCTTAGGGGCTACACCTTC.